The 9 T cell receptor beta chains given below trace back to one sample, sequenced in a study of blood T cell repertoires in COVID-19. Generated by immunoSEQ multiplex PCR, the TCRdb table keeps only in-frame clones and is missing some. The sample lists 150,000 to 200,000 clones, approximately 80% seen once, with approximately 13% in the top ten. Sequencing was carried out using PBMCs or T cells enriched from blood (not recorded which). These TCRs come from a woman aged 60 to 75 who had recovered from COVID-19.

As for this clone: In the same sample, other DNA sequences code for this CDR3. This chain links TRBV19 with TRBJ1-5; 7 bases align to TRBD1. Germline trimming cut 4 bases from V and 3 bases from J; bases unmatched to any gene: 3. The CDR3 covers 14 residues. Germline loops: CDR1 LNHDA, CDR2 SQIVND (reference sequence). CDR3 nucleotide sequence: TGTGCCAGTAGTACACAGGGGTCCAATCAGCCCCAGCATTTT. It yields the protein CASSTQGSNQPQHF. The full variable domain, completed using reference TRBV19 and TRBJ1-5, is DGGITQSPKYLFRKEGQNVTLSCEQNLNHDAMYWYRQDPGQGLRLIYYSQIVNDFQKGDIAEGYSVSREKKESFPLTVTSAQKNPTAFYLCASSTQGSNQPQHFGDGTRLSIL.

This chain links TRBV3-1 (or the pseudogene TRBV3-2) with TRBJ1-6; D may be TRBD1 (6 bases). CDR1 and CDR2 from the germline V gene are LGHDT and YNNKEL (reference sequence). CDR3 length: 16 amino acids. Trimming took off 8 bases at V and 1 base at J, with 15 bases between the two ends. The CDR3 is CASRRGGASYNSPLHF. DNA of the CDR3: TGTGCCAGCCGCAGGGGAGGGGCGTCCTATAATTCACCCCTCCACTTT.

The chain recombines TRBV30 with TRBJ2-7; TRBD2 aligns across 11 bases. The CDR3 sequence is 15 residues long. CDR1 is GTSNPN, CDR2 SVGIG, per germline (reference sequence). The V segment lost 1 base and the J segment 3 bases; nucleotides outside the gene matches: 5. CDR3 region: CAWSGTSGRGYEQYF. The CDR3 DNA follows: TGTGCCTGGAGTGGTACTAGCGGGAGAGGCTACGAGCAGTACTTC.

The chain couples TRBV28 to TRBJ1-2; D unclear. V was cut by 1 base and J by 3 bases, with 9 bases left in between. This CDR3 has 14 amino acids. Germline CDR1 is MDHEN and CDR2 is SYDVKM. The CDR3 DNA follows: TGTGCCAGCAGTTTATCGGCGGCGGACTATGGCTACACCTTC. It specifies CASSLSAADYGYTF.

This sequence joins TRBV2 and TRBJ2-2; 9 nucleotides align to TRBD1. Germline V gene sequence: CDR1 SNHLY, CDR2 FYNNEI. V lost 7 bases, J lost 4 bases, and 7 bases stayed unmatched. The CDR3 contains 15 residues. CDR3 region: CASTPGQGGTGELFF. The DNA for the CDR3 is TGTGCCAGCACACCGGGACAGGGCGGCACCGGGGAGCTGTTTTTT.

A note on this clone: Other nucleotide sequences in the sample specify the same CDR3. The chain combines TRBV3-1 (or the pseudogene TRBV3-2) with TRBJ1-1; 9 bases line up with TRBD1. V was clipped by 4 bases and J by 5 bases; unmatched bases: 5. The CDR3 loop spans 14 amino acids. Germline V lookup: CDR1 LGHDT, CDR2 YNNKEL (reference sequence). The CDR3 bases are TGTGCCAGCAGCCTGGGACAGGGTGGGACTGAAGCTTTCTTT. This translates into CASSLGQGGTEAFF.

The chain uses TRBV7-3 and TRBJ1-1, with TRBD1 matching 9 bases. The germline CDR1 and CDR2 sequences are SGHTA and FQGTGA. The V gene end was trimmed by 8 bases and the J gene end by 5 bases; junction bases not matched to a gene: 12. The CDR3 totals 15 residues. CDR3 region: CASAREAGTGTEAFF. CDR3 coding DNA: TGTGCCAGCGCGAGGGAAGCCGGGACAGGGACTGAAGCTTTCTTT. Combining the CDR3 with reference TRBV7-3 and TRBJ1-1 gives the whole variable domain GAGVSQTPSNKVTEKGKYVELRCDPISGHTALYWYRQSLGQGPEFLIYFQGTGAADDSGLPNDRFFAVRPEGSVSTLKIQRTERGDSAVYLCASAREAGTGTEAFFGQGTRLTVV.

CDR3 nucleotide sequence: TGTGCCACCAGTGATTTGGCGGGAGGGCCCCCTGAGCAGTTCTTC. It yields the protein CATSDLAGGPPEQFF. The V and J genes are TRBV24-1 and TRBJ2-1, with TRBD2 matching 9 bases. V was pared by 0 bases and J by 9 bases, with 5 bases of the junction left unmatched. Looked up from germline, CDR1 is KGHDR and CDR2 is SFDVKD. The CDR3 runs 15 residues.

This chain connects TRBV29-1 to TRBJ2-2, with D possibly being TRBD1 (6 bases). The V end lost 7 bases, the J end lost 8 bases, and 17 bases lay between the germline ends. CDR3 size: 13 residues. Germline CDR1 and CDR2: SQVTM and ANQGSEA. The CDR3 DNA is TGCAGCGCCCTCACTGACGGACAGGGGGAGCTGTTTTTT. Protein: CSALTDGQGELFF.